This T cell receptor (beta chain) was captured in a study of kidney transplant recipient with SARS-CoV-2 infection. The CDR3 contains 14 residues. V was trimmed by 5 bases and J by 4 bases, leaving 15 bases between them. The germline gives CDR1 PRHDT, CDR2 FYEKMQ (reference sequence). Via MiXCR, TCRdb re-called the reads, giving one row per CDR3 protein. The sample carries approximately 250,000 distinct CDR3 sequences, roughly 26% recorded once. In the case of this clonotype: A much larger clone differs from this one at a single base, so this may be a read error.

This specimen consisted of a blood sample, obtained at baseline and around day 120 from a kidney transplant recipient. The gene calls are TRBV13 and TRBJ2-7, with a possible D match to TRBD2 (5 bases). This clonotype was obtained from a young adult male patient who had COVID-19 and was a kidney transplant recipient. Some of these T cells may belong to the graft donor. CDR3 bases: TGTGCCAGCAGCCCGCGGGCTAGTCTATACGAGCAGTACTTC. Translating it yields CASSPRASLYEQYF.